One T cell receptor beta chain is described in this entry. Assay used: immunoSEQ multiplex PCR; TCRdb lists only in-frame clones, some missing. This table has about 39,000 clones, 75% to 95% appearing once. The record originates from a study of T cell changes during pregnancy in multiple sclerosis. Trimming took 5 bases from V and 4 from J, leaving 14 bases between them. Germline assignment: CDR1 PRHDT and CDR2 FYEKMQ (reference sequence). CDR3 length: 14 amino acids. The clonotype comes from a female donor in good health, enrolled as a control in a pregnancy study. Sequenced material: CD4+ T cells from peripheral blood mononuclear cells, taken in the first trimester of pregnancy. V usage is TRBV13 and J usage is TRBJ2-5; perhaps TRBD2 as D (5 bases). This CDR3 reads CASSQRTFRETQYF. The CDR3 DNA follows: TGTGCCAGCAGCCAGCGGACTTTTCGAGAGACCCAGTACTTC.